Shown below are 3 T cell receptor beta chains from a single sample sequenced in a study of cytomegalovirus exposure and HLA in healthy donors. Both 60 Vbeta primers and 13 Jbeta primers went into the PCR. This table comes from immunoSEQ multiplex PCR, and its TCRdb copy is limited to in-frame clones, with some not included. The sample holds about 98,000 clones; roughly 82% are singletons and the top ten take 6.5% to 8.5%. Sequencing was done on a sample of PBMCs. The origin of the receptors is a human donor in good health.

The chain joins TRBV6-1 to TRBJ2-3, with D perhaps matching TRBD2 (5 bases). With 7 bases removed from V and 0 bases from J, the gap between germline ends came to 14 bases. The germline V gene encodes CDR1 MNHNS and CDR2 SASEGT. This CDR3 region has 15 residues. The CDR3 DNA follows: TGTGCCAGCACATCTACCGGGGATAGCACAGATACGCAGTATTTT. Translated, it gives CASTSTGDSTDTQYF.

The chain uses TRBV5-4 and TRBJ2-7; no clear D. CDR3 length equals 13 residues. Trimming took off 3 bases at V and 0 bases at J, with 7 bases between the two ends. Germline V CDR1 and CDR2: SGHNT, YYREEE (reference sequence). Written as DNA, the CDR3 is TGTGCCAGCAGCTCCCGGAGCTCCTACGAGCAGTACTTC. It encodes CASSSRSSYEQYF.

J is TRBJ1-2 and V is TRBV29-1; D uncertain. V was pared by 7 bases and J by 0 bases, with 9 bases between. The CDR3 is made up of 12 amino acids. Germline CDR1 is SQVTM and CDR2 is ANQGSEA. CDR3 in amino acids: CSAGGTNYGYTF. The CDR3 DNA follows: TGCAGCGCTGGCGGTACTAACTATGGCTACACCTTC.